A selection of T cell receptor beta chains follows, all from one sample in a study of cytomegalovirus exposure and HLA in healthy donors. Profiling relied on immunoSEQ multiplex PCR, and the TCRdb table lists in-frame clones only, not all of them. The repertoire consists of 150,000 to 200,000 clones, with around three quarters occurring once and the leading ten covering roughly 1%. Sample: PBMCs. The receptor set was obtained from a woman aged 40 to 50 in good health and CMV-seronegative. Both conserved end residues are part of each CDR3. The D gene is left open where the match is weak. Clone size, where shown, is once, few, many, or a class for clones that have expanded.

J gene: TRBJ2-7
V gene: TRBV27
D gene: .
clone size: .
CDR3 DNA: TGTGCCAGCAGTAAAAAGGGGGGGCCCTACGAGCAGTACTTC
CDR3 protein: CASSKKGGPYEQYF

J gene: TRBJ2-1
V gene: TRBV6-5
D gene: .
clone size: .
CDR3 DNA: TGTGCCAGCGGAAGGAGCGGAGCCCGGCAGTTCTTC
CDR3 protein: CASGRSGARQFF

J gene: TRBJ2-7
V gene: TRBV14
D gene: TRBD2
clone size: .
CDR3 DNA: TGTGCCAGCAGCCCAGAGGTTGTAGCGGGGAGCTCCTACGAGCAGTACTTC
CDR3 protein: CASSPEVVAGSSYEQYF

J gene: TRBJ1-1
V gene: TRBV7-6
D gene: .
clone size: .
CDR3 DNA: TGTGCCAGCAGCTTACTACAGGGGAACACTGAAGCTTTCTTT
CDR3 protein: CASSLLQGNTEAFF

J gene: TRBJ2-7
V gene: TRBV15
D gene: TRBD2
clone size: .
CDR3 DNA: TGTGCCACCAGCAGAGGACTAGCGGGATGGAGCTCCTACGAGCAGTACTTC
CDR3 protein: CATSRGLAGWSSYEQYF

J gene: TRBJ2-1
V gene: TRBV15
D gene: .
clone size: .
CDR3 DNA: TGTGCCACCAGCAGAGATAGAACCGGGTCGTTCTTC
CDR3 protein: CATSRDRTGSFF

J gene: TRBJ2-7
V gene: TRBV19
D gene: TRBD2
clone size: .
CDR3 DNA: TGTGCCAGTAGTCCCCTTGGGACTAGCGGAACCTACGAGCAGTACTTC
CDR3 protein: CASSPLGTSGTYEQYF

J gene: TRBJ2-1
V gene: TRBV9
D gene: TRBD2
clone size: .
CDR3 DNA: TGTGCCAGCAGCGTTGAGGTTCTTACTAGCGGTCACAATGAGCAGTTCTTC
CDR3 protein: CASSVEVLTSGHNEQFF

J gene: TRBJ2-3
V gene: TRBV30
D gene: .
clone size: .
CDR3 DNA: TGTGCCTGGCGACAATCAGATACGCAGTATTTT
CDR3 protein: CAWRQSDTQYF

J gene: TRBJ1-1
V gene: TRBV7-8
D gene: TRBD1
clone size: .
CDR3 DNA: TGTGCCAGCAGCTCTGCACAGGGGTGGACTGAAGCTTTCTTT
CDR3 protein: CASSSAQGWTEAFF

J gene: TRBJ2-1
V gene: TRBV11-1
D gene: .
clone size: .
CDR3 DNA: TGTGCCAGCAGCTTACCTGGCGGGCCCGCCTACAATGAGCAGTTCTTC
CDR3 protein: CASSLPGGPAYNEQFF

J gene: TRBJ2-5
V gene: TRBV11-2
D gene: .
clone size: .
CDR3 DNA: TGTGCCAGCAGCTTAGGGCTCGTGACCCAGTACTTC
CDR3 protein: CASSLGLVTQYF

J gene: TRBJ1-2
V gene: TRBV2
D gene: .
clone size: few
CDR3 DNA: TGTGCCAGCAGTGACCGGGGGAAAGGCTATGGCTACACCTTC
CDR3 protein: CASSDRGKGYGYTF

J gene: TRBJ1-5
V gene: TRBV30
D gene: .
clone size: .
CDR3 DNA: TGTGCCTGGAGTGTAGGGGCCAGGTGGGAGGGCAATCAGCCCCAGCATTTT
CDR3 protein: CAWSVGARWEGNQPQHF

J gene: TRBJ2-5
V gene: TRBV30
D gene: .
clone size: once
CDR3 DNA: TGTGCCTGGAGCCGTACTACAGGGTCTGGGGAGACCCAGTACTTC
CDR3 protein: CAWSRTTGSGETQYF

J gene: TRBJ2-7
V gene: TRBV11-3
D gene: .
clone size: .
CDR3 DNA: TGTGCCAGCAGCTTAGAGTTCCAGGTACGCGAGCAGTACTTC
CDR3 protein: CASSLEFQVREQYF

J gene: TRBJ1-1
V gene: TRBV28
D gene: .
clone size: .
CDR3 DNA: TGTGCCATCGAGTTGAACACTGAAGCTTTCTTT
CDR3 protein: CAIELNTEAFF

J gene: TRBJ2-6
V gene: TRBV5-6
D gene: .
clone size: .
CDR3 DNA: TGTGCCAGCAGCAGTAGCTCTGGGGCCAACGTCCTGACTTTC
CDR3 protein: CASSSSSGANVLTF

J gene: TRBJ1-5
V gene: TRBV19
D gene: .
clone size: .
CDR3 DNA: TGTGCCAGTAGTTATAACAGGGAGGGGCAGCCCCAGCATTTT
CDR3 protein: CASSYNREGQPQHF

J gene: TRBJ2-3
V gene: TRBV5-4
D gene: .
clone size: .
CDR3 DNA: TGTGCCAGCAGTCCTGGCGGGACCCTTGGCACAGATACGCAGTATTTT
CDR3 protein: CASSPGGTLGTDTQYF

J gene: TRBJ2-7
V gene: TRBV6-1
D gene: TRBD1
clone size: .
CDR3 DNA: TGTGCCAGCAGTGAAGCGTGGACAGGGCGAAGCTACGAGCAGTACTTC
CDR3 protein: CASSEAWTGRSYEQYF

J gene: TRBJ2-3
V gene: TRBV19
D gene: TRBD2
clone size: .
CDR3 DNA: TGTGCCAGTAGCCTCAAGGGGAGCGGGAGAAGAGATACGCAGTATTTT
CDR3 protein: CASSLKGSGRRDTQYF

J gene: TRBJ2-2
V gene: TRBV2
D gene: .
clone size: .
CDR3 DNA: TGTGCCAGCAGTGGACAGGAAACCGGGGAGCTGTTTTTT
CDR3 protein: CASSGQETGELFF

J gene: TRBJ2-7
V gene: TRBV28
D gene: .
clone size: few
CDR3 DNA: TGTGCCAGCAGCTTATCAGGTTCCTCCTACGAGCAGTACTTC
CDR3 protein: CASSLSGSSYEQYF

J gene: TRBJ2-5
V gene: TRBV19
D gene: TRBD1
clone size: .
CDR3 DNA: TGTGCCAGTAGTTCCTCCGGGACAGGGGTGAGGTACCAAGAGACCCAGTACTTC
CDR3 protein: CASSSSGTGVRYQETQYF

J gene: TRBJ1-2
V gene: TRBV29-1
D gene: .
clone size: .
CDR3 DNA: TGCAGCGTTGATGGAGACGGATCCTCCTATGGCTACACCTTC
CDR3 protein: CSVDGDGSSYGYTF

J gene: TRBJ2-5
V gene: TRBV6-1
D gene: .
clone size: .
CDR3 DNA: TGTGCCAGCAGTGAAGACCGAGAAGAGACCCAGTACTTC
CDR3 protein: CASSEDREETQYF

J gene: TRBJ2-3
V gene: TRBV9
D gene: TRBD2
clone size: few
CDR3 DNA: TGTGCCAGCATGCGGGGCGGGAGGGCCGAGGGAAGCACAGATACGCAGTATTTT
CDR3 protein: CASMRGGRAEGSTDTQYF

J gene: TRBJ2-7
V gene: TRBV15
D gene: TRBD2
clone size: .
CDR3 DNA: TGTGCCACCAAAACTAGCGGGGTCACCTACGAGCAGTACTTC
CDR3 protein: CATKTSGVTYEQYF

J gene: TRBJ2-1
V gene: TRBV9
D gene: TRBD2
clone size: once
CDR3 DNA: TGTGCCAGCAGCGCCGGACTAGGAGGGGTTAATGAGCAGTTCTTC
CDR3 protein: CASSAGLGGVNEQFF

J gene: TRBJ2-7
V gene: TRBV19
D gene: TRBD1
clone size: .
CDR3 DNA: TGTGCCAGTAGTAGCCCTACAGGGGGCTCCTACGAGCAGTACTTC
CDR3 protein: CASSSPTGGSYEQYF

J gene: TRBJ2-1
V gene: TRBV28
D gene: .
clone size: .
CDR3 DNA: TGTGCCAGCAGTCTAGGACCCCCCGGCGGGAATGAGCAGTTCTTC
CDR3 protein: CASSLGPPGGNEQFF

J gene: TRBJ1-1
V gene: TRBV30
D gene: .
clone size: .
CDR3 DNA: TGTGCCTGGAGTGCGACAGGTCAAGCTGAAGCTTTCTTT
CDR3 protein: CAWSATGQAEAFF

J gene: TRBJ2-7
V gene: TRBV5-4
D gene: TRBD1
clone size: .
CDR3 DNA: TGTGCCGGAGACTTTGCGGGACAGGTTAGTGAGCAGTACTTC
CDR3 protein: CAGDFAGQVSEQYF

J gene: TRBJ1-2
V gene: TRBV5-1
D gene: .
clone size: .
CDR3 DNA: TGCGCCAGCAGTTTGACAGGCAGCTATGGCTACACCTTC
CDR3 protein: CASSLTGSYGYTF

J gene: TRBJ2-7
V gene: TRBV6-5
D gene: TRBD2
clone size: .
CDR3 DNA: TGTGCCAGCCGGCAACTAGCGGGCTACGAGCAGTACTTC
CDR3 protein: CASRQLAGYEQYF

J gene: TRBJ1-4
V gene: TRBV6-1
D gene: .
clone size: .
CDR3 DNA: TGTGCCAGCAGTGAAATGGGGCCAGCTAAAAAACTGTTTTTT
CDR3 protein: CASSEMGPAKKLFF

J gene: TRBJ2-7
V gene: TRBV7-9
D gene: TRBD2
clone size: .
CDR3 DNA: TGTGCCAGCAGCACTCCCGGGACTAGGCTATACTTC
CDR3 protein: CASSTPGTRLYF

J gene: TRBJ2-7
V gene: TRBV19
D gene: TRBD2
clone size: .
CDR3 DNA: TGTGCCAGTAGCCCCGGGACTAGCGGGAGTCTCTCCTACGAGCAGTACTTC
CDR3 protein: CASSPGTSGSLSYEQYF

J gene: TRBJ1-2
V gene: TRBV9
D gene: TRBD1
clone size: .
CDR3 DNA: TGTGCCAGCACCCCCGGGACAGACCCCTATGGCTACACCTTC
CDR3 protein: CASTPGTDPYGYTF

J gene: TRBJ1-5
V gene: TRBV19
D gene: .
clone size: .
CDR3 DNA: TGTGCCAGTAGTACACCCGGGGTGGGTCAGCCCCAGCATTTT
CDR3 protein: CASSTPGVGQPQHF

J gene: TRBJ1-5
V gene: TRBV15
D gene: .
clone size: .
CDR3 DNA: TGTGCCACCAGCAGAGGACAGGTGGATCAGCCCCAGCATTTT
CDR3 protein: CATSRGQVDQPQHF

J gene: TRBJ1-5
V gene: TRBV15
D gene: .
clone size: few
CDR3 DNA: TGTGCCACCAGCAGATCGGACCAAATAGGGGGGGATCAGCCCCAGCATTTT
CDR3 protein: CATSRSDQIGGDQPQHF

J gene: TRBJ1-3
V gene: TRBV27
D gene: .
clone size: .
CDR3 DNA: TGTGCCAGCAGTTTACGCCTCCCGGAGAACGCCGGCAACACCATATATTTT
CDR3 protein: CASSLRLPENAGNTIYF

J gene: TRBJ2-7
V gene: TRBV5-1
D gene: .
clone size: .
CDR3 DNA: TGCGCCAGCAGCTTGGGGCTAGCGTCGGACGAGCAGTACTTC
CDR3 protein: CASSLGLASDEQYF

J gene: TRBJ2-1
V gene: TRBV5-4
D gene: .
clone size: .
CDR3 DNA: TGTGCCAGCAGCTTGACTAGTAGAGTCCACGATGAGCAGTTCTTC
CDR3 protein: CASSLTSRVHDEQFF

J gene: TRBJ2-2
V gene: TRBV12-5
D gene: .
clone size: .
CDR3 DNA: TGTGCTAGTGGTTTATCTGGGGGGACCGGGGAGCTGTTTTTT
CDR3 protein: CASGLSGGTGELFF

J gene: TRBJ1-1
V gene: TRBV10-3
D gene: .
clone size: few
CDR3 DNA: TGTGCCATCAGGGAACTTGGAGGAACTGAAGCTTTCTTT
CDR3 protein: CAIRELGGTEAFF

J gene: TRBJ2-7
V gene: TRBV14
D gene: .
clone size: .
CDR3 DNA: TGTGCCAGCAGCCCGGACTATTCCTACGAGCAGTACTTC
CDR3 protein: CASSPDYSYEQYF